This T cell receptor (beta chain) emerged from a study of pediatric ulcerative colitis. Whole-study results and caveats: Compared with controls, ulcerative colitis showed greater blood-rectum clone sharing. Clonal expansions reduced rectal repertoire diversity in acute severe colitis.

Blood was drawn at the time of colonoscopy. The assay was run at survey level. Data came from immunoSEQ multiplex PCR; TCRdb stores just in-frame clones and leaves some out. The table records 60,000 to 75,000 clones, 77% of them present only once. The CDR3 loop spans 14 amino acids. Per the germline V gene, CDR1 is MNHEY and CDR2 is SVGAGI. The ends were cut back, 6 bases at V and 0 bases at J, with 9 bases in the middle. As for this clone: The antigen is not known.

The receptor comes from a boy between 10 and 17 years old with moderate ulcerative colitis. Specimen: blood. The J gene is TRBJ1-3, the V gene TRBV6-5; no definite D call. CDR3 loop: CASRNRVSGNTIYF. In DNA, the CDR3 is TGTGCCAGCAGGAACAGAGTCTCTGGAAACACCATATATTTT.